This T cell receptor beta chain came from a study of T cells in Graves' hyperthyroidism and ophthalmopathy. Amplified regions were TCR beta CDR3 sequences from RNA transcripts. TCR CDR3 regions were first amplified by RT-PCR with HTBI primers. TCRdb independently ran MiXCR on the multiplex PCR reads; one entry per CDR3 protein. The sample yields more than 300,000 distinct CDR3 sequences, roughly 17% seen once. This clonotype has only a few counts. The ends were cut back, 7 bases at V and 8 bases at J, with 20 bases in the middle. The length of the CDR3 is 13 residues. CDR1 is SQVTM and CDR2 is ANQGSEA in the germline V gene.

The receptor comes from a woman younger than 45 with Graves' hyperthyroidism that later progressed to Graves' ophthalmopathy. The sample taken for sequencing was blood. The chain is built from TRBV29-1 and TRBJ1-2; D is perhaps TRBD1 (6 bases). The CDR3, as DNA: TGCAGCGCAGTTGGACAGTACCTCCCCGGCTACACCTTC. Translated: CSAVGQYLPGYTF.